Listed here are 26 T cell receptor beta chains from one sample, sequenced in a study of cytomegalovirus exposure and HLA in healthy donors. Sequencing was performed with immunoSEQ multiplex PCR; in TCRdb, only in-frame clones are kept and a portion is missing. The sample lists tens of thousands of clones, around 95% occurring once. The sequencing sample was made of PBMCs. The receptors originated from a man between 18 and 29 years old in good health and CMV-seronegative.

This clone was detected only once. This chain joins TRBV4-1 and TRBJ2-1, with TRBD1 matching 7 bases. Per the germline V gene, CDR1 is MGHRA and CDR2 is YSYEKL. The CDR3 loop spans 14 amino acids. V was pared by 0 bases and J by 9 bases, with 5 bases of the junction left unmatched. The CDR3, as DNA: TGCGCCAGCAGCCAAGAGAACAGGGGTTTTGAGCAGTTCTTC. Translating it yields CASSQENRGFEQFF.

V usage is TRBV5-1 and J usage is TRBJ2-1; D may be TRBD1 (5 bases). The V gene lost 0 bases and the J gene lost 2 bases, with 6 bases spanning the gap. The germline V gene has CDR1 SGHRS and CDR2 YFSETQ. There are 14 residues in the CDR3. The chain's CDR3 is CASSLGQTYNEQFF. The CDR3 DNA sequence: TGCGCCAGCAGCTTGGGACAGACCTACAATGAGCAGTTCTTC.

The chain has TRBV11-3 and TRBJ2-1; TRBD1 might be the D (6 bases). CDR1 is SGHNT and CDR2 is YENEEA in the germline V gene. The CDR3 is made up of 15 amino acids. Trimming cost V 1 base and J 5 bases, with 12 bases left between them. The CDR3 here is CASSLARGGHNEQFF. The CDR3 region has the DNA TGTGCCAGCAGCTTAGCCAGGGGTGGCCACAATGAGCAGTTCTTC.

V gene TRBV6-5 combines with J gene TRBJ1-2, with 7 positions matching TRBD1. With 4 bases clipped from V and 7 bases from J, the junction kept 6 bases outside the gene matches. The germline V gene has CDR1 MNHEY and CDR2 SVGAGI. This CDR3 is built from 13 residues. The CDR3 reads CASSSEGAGGYTF. CDR3 nucleotide sequence: TGTGCCAGCAGTTCTGAGGGGGCCGGTGGCTACACCTTC.

This chain uses TRBV7-2 with TRBJ2-7, with TRBD2 as a possible D gene (6 bases). CDR3 size: 14 residues. Trimming took off 5 bases at V and 2 bases at J, with 13 bases between the two ends. Germline values: CDR1 SGHTA, CDR2 FQGNSA. The CDR3 DNA is TGTGCCAGCAGCCAGGAGGGGAACCCCTACGAGCAGTACTTC. Its protein is CASSQEGNPYEQYF.

The chain has TRBV28 and TRBJ1-2; D might be TRBD1 (6 bases). The CDR3 runs 14 residues. Germline CDR1 reads MDHEN; CDR2 reads SYDVKM. V gave up 6 bases and J gave up 3 bases, with 14 bases separating them. CDR3 nucleotides: TGTGCCAGCAGCTCCCAAGCAGGGGACTATGGCTACACCTTC. Its translation is CASSSQAGDYGYTF.

The CDR3: CASSNRDIGYTF. In nucleotides, the CDR3 is TGTGCCAGTAGTAATCGGGACATTGGCTACACCTTC. The rearrangement links TRBV19 to TRBJ1-2; weak D call: TRBD1 (6 bases). The ends were cut back, 4 bases at V and 7 bases at J, with 10 bases in the middle. CDR3 length equals 12 residues. Germline CDR1 is LNHDA and CDR2 is SQIVND (reference sequence).

The rearrangement joins TRBV18 to TRBJ1-5, with D possibly TRBD1 on 6 matching bases. Germline assignment: CDR1 KGHSH and CDR2 LQKENI. The CDR3 length is 13 residues. V was cut by 1 base and J by 7 bases, with 8 bases left in between. CDR3 sequence (DNA): TGTGCCAGCTCACCACTTAGGGGGCAGCCCCAGCATTTT. This codes for CASSPLRGQPQHF.

The chain joins TRBV10-3 to TRBJ1-3, with 8 bases identical to TRBD1. The germline V gene encodes CDR1 ENHRY and CDR2 SYGVKD. Trimming cost V 6 bases and J 0 bases; bases outside gene matches: 7. The length of the CDR3 is 16 residues. The CDR3 loop is CAIRQQGGYSGNTIYF. CDR3 DNA: TGTGCCATCAGGCAACAGGGGGGCTACTCTGGAAACACCATATATTTT.

The chain couples TRBV7-9 to TRBJ2-1; TRBD1 aligns across 8 bases. The V segment lost 1 base and the J segment 4 bases; nucleotides outside the gene matches: 3. Germline CDR1 reads SEHNR; CDR2 reads FQNEAQ (reference sequence). This CDR3 region has 15 residues. The CDR3 sequence: CASSLGTGNYNEQFF. For the CDR3, the DNA is TGTGCCAGCAGCTTAGGGACAGGGAATTACAATGAGCAGTTCTTC.

The chain has TRBV5-1 and TRBJ2-5, with 8 bases aligning to TRBD1. This CDR3 has 15 amino acids. With V trimmed by 0 bases and J by 7 bases, 8 bases remained unmatched. CDR1 and CDR2 from the germline V gene are SGHRS and YFSETQ. The CDR3 loop is CASSLGQGALGTQYF. CDR3 nucleotides: TGCGCCAGCAGCTTGGGTCAGGGGGCGCTTGGGACCCAGTACTTC.

Here the CDR3 DNA reads TGTGCCAGCAGCCCACGGGGCGAATGGAGCGGGATGTTCGAGCAGTACTTC. This gives the protein CASSPRGEWSGMFEQYF. The rearrangement joins TRBV7-9 to TRBJ2-7; 7 bases are a match to TRBD2. Per germline, CDR1 SEHNR and CDR2 FQNEAQ (reference sequence). Losses at the gene ends were 5 bases for V and 6 bases for J; bases not matched to a gene: 19. The CDR3 loop spans 17 amino acids. Filled out from reference TRBV7-9 and TRBJ2-7, the complete variable domain reads DTGVSQNPRHKITKRGQNVTFRCDPISEHNRLYWYRQTLGQGPEFLTYFQNEAQLEKSRLLSDRFSAERPKGSFSTLEIQRTEQGDSAMYLCASSPRGEWSGMFEQYFGPGTRLTVT.

The chain couples TRBV27 to TRBJ1-5, with 8 bases that match TRBD1. There are 14 residues in the CDR3. The germline V gene has CDR1 MNHEY and CDR2 SMNVEV (reference sequence). Unmatched junction bases numbered 5, after V lost 5 bases and J lost 5 bases. The CDR3 reads CASSLGTGYQPQHF. In nucleotides, the CDR3 is TGTGCCAGCAGTCTCGGGACAGGTTATCAGCCCCAGCATTTT.

This rearrangement joins TRBV11-3 to TRBJ2-7; D perhaps matches TRBD2 (6 bases). The V end was cut by 8 bases, the J end by 1 base, with 9 bases between. CDR3 length equals 12 residues. Germline V CDR1 and CDR2: SGHNT, YENEEA. The CDR3 bases are TGTGCCAGCTCGGACTATTCCTACGAGCAGTACTTC. Amino acid sequence: CASSDYSYEQYF.

The CDR3 sequence: CASSKGDSSTNEKLFF. The CDR3 DNA follows: TGTGCCAGCAGCAAAGGGGACAGCTCAACTAATGAAAAACTGTTTTTT. The V and J genes are TRBV21-1 and TRBJ1-4; the table assigns TRBD1, which was not confirmed against the DNA. TRBV21-1 is flagged as a pseudogene. This CDR3 spans 16 amino acids.

The J gene is TRBJ1-1, the V gene TRBV6-1, with TRBD1 as a possible D gene (6 bases). Germline assignment: CDR1 MNHNS and CDR2 SASEGT. The V gene lost 5 bases and the J gene lost 4 bases, with 11 bases spanning the gap. This CDR3 spans 13 amino acids. DNA for the CDR3: TGTGCCAGCAGTATCACAGGGTCCACTGAAGCTTTCTTT. Its translation: CASSITGSTEAFF.

The chain joins TRBV6-5 to TRBJ1-4; TRBD1 might be the D (5 bases). CDR1 is MNHEY, CDR2 SVGAGI, per germline. Trimming took off 5 bases at V and 8 bases at J, with 12 bases between the two ends. The CDR3 totals 13 residues. This chain's CDR3 is CASSPGGGEKLFF. The CDR3 nucleotides are TGTGCCAGCAGTCCCGGGGGAGGGGAAAAACTGTTTTTT.

V usage is TRBV7-9 and J usage is TRBJ1-4; TRBD1 matches 7 bases. V was clipped by 7 bases and J by 6 bases; unmatched bases: 8. CDR1 is SEHNR and CDR2 is FQNEAQ in the germline V gene (reference sequence). The CDR3 loop spans 14 amino acids. The CDR3 spells CASNLDTGDEKLFF. DNA of the CDR3: TGTGCCAGCAACTTGGATACAGGGGATGAAAAACTGTTTTTT.

The V call is TRBV11-2, the J call TRBJ2-7; 12 positions match TRBD1. This CDR3 has 17 residues. Germline V lookup: CDR1 SGHAT, CDR2 FQNNGV. J lost 4 bases, V lost 5 bases, and 12 bases had no gene match. CDR3 region: CASSHPSGTGGWYEQYF. The CDR3 DNA reads as TGTGCCAGCAGCCACCCGTCCGGGACAGGGGGCTGGTACGAGCAGTACTTC. The full variable domain, completed using reference TRBV11-2 and TRBJ2-7, is EAGVAQSPRYKIIEKRQSVAFWCNPISGHATLYWYQQILGQGPKLLIQFQNNGVVDDSQLPKDRFSAERLKGVDSTLKIQPAKLEDSAVYLCASSHPSGTGGWYEQYFGPGTRLTVT.

This rearrangement joins TRBV28 to TRBJ2-1, with D perhaps matching TRBD2 (6 bases). There are 15 residues in the CDR3. Trimming stripped 6 bases from V and 1 base from J, with 13 bases between. Germline V gene data show CDR1 as MDHEN and CDR2 as SYDVKM. The CDR3 nucleotides are TGTGCCAGCAGGGGGGGAAGGGGATCCTACAATGAGCAGTTCTTC. This encodes CASRGGRGSYNEQFF.

V gene TRBV6-5 combines with J gene TRBJ1-2; the D is unclear. V lost 2 bases and J lost 7, with 17 bases in between. CDR3 length: 15 amino acids. The germline V gene encodes CDR1 MNHEY and CDR2 SVGAGI. CDR3 protein: CASSYGRLATGGYTF. The DNA for the CDR3 is TGTGCCAGCAGTTACGGCCGACTCGCAACTGGTGGCTACACCTTC.

The chain links TRBV6-6 to TRBJ1-4; D is ambiguous. The CDR3 contains 15 residues. Germline CDR1 MNHNY, CDR2 SVGAGI (reference sequence). Trimming removed 0 bases at V and 7 bases at J, with 12 bases between. CDR3 coding DNA: TGTGCCAGCAGTTACTCGGATCGGGTTGGTGAAAAACTGTTTTTT. It encodes CASSYSDRVGEKLFF.

The chain is built from TRBV5-6 and TRBJ2-1, with D possibly TRBD1 on 6 matching bases. The germline V gene has CDR1 SGHDT and CDR2 YYEEEE. CDR3 length: 14 residues. Trimming pared 4 bases from V and 6 bases from J, leaving 14 bases between. The CDR3 DNA follows: TGTGCCAGCAGCCCGGACAGCCGGGGCAATGAGCAGTTCTTC. Its translation: CASSPDSRGNEQFF.

This clone was observed a single time. V is TRBV18 and J is TRBJ2-7; 10 nucleotides agree with TRBD1. The CDR3 sequence is 15 residues long. J lost 6 bases, V lost 2 bases, and 7 bases had no gene match. Per the germline V gene, CDR1 is KGHSH and CDR2 is LQKENI. CDR3 bases: TGTGCCAGCTCACCAGGACAGGGGGAGAGCCCCGAGCAGTACTTC. Protein sequence: CASSPGQGESPEQYF.

This chain connects TRBV13 to TRBJ1-1, with 10 bases lining up with TRBD1. The CDR3 consists of 14 residues. The trim removed 0 bases at V and 7 bases at J, leaving 2 bases unmatched. Germline assignment: CDR1 PRHDT and CDR2 FYEKMQ (reference sequence). The CDR3 loop is CASSLGRTGGEAFF. CDR3 DNA: TGTGCCAGCAGCTTAGGCCGGACAGGGGGTGAAGCTTTCTTT. The full variable domain, rest sourced from reference TRBV13 and TRBJ1-1, is AAGVIQSPRHLIKEKRETATLKCYPIPRHDTVYWYQQGPGQDPQFLISFYEKMQSDKGSIPDRFSAQQFSDYHSELNMSSLELGDSALYFCASSLGRTGGEAFFGQGTRLTVV.

This clone has a single count. This rearrangement joins TRBV19 to TRBJ1-5; no clear D gene. Germline-derived CDR1 and CDR2 are LNHDA and SQIVND (reference sequence). The CDR3 is made up of 16 amino acids. Trimming shortened V by 5 bases and J by 0 bases, and 14 bases separated the two germline ends. The CDR3 DNA follows: TGTGCCAGTAGTTGGAAAGGAGCCCATAGCAATCAGCCCCAGCATTTT. Its translation: CASSWKGAHSNQPQHF.